This TCR beta chain was sequenced in a study of shared clonotypes between healthy human individuals. V lost 3 bases to trimming and J lost 5 bases; unmatched junction nucleotides: 8. The CDR3 covers 16 residues. The germline V gene encodes CDR1 SGHDN and CDR2 FVKESK. Assay: immunoSEQ multiplex PCR; the TCRdb copy retains only in-frame clones and omits some. Of 2 million to 2.5 million clones in the sample, roughly 94% were seen once. This TCR was sampled from a man between 18 and 35 years old in good health. The sequenced material came from naive CD4+ T cells sorted from blood. Indicated subset: CD45RA+ positively selected. This chain links TRBV14 with TRBJ2-2; 8 bases map to TRBD1. The CDR3 DNA sequence: TGTGCCAGCAGCCAGCTGACAGGGGTTGGGACCGGGGAGCTGTTTTTT. It yields the protein CASSQLTGVGTGELFF.